A selection of T cell receptor beta chains follows, all from one sample in a study of persistence of HIV-infected CD4 T cells. Antigens for these TCRs are unknown. Sequenced by immunoSEQ multiplex PCR; TCRdb stores in-frame clones only, minus some. There are 40,000 to 55,000 clones in the sample; 70% to 90% occur only once, and 2.5% to 4% lies in the top ten. The specimen comprised CD4+ T cells sorted from PBMCs after roughly 17-hour stimulation, sampled from a patient who received antiretroviral therapy. These receptors originate from an adult woman with HIV who was CMV-seropositive. Both conserved end residues are part of each CDR3. D genes are given only for firm matches. Clone size, where shown, is once, few, many, or a class for clones that have expanded.

length	size	V	J	D	CDR3	DNA
13	.	TRBV27	TRBJ1-1	.	CASSNSRNTEAFF	TGTGCCAGCAGTAATTCTAGGAACACTGAAGCTTTCTTT
15	.	TRBV28	TRBJ2-2	.	CASSLMKLNTGELFF	TGTGCCAGCAGTTTAATGAAATTGAACACCGGGGAGCTGTTTTTT
14	.	TRBV10-3	TRBJ1-2	.	CAINPDVEVHGYTF	TGTGCCATCAACCCGGACGTGGAGGTACATGGCTACACCTTC
13	.	TRBV12-3/TRBV12-4	TRBJ1-2	.	CASSLAGARGYTF	TGTGCCAGCAGTTTAGCGGGAGCCCGGGGCTACACCTTC
13	.	TRBV6-6	TRBJ1-2	TRBD1	CASTGTGAYGYTF	TGTGCCAGCACCGGGACAGGAGCCTATGGCTACACCTTC
15	.	TRBV7-9	TRBJ2-1	TRBD1	CASSSGTGFYNEQFF	TGTGCCAGCAGCTCCGGGACAGGGTTTTACAATGAGCAGTTCTTC
17	.	TRBV27	TRBJ2-1	.	CASSPRGGGVLYNEQFF	TGTGCCAGCAGTCCTCGGGGAGGGGGGGTCCTGTACAATGAGCAGTTCTTC
13	.	TRBV2	TRBJ2-2	.	CASKNVGPGELFF	TGTGCCAGCAAAAATGTTGGTCCCGGGGAGCTGTTTTTT
16	.	TRBV5-6	TRBJ1-2	TRBD1	CASSPGTGARNYGYTF	TGTGCCAGCAGCCCCGGGACAGGGGCTAGAAACTATGGCTACACCTTC
13	.	TRBV6-5	TRBJ2-3	.	CASTKVGTGTQYF	TGTGCCAGCACCAAGGTGGGCACGGGTACGCAGTATTTT
15	.	TRBV7-3	TRBJ2-2	.	CASSLMGRYTGELFF	TGTGCCAGCAGCTTAATGGGACGGTACACCGGGGAGCTGTTTTTT
16	.	TRBV28	TRBJ1-2	.	CASSPHSRVTSYGYTF	TGTGCCAGCAGTCCGCATTCACGGGTTACCAGCTATGGCTACACCTTC
15	.	TRBV5-6	TRBJ1-6	.	CASSLWGPANSPLHF	TGTGCCAGCAGCTTGTGGGGACCCGCTAATTCACCCCTCCACTTT
10	.	TRBV29-1	TRBJ1-2	.	CSADGYGYTF	TGCAGCGCCGACGGCTATGGCTACACCTTC
14	few	TRBV3-1/TRBV3-2	TRBJ2-7	.	CASSQIRSSYEQYF	TGTGCCAGCAGCCAAATCAGAAGCTCCTACGAGCAGTACTTC
13	.	TRBV12-3/TRBV12-4	TRBJ1-2	.	CASATARGYGYTF	TGTGCCAGTGCGACAGCCCGGGGATATGGCTACACCTTC
15	.	TRBV6-2/TRBV6-3	TRBJ2-7	TRBD1	CASSAPGTGSYEQYF	TGTGCCAGCAGTGCCCCCGGGACAGGATCCTACGAGCAGTACTTC
14	.	TRBV5-1	TRBJ2-5	TRBD1	CASSPGTGRETQYF	TGCGCCAGCAGCCCCGGGACAGGGCGAGAGACCCAGTACTTC
14	.	TRBV7-9	TRBJ2-3	.	CASSTWTRTDTQYF	TGTGCCAGCAGCACTTGGACTCGCACAGATACGCAGTATTTT
15	.	TRBV6-6	TRBJ2-3	TRBD1	CASILGGGSADTQYF	TGTGCCAGCATTTTAGGGGGCGGTAGTGCAGATACGCAGTATTTT
14	.	TRBV15	TRBJ1-1	.	CATSRDVKGTEAFF	TGTGCCACCAGCAGAGATGTTAAGGGCACTGAAGCTTTCTTT
14	.	TRBV18	TRBJ1-2	TRBD1	CASSPGTGLYGYTF	TGTGCCAGCTCACCCGGGACAGGTCTCTATGGCTACACCTTC
16	.	TRBV18	TRBJ2-2	.	CASSPSRQSGTGELFF	TGTGCCAGCTCACCAAGTCGCCAATCGGGCACCGGGGAGCTGTTTTTT
13	.	TRBV5-8	TRBJ1-3	.	CASSLRGGNTIYF	TGTGCCAGCAGCTTGAGAGGGGGAAACACCATATATTTT
16	once	TRBV11-3	TRBJ2-1	TRBD1	CASSLFGQGTGNEQFF	TGTGCCAGCAGCTTATTTGGACAGGGGACGGGTAATGAGCAGTTCTTC
16	.	TRBV30	TRBJ1-1	.	CAWMWKGRARDTEAFF	TGTGCCTGGATGTGGAAAGGGAGGGCGAGGGACACTGAAGCTTTCTTT
15	.	TRBV27	TRBJ1-1	.	CASSTSGTANTEAFF	TGTGCCAGCAGTACCTCCGGGACGGCGAACACTGAAGCTTTCTTT